Presented here are 22 T cell receptor beta chains from one specimen sequenced in a study of patients and donors after allogeneic stem cell transplantation. A single record per CDR3 protein comes from TCRdb applying MiXCR to the RT-PCR reads. This sample has 410,000 or so distinct CDR3 sequences, with 16% found just once. The specimen was blood, either unsorted or a sorted T cell fraction (not recorded which). The origin of the receptors is a human donor who was either an allogeneic HSCT recipient or a stem cell or donor lymphocyte infusion donor (not recorded which). It is not recorded whose cells these are; they may come from a transplant donor.

This clonotype was recorded a few times. The chain recombines TRBV20-1 with TRBJ2-3; perhaps TRBD1 as D (6 bases). The V gene's germline CDR1 is DFQATT and CDR2 SNEGSKA (reference sequence). The V gene lost 5 bases and the J gene lost 3 bases, with 9 bases spanning the gap. This CDR3 comprises 12 residues. Here the CDR3 DNA reads TGCAGTGCTCATACAGGGACAGATACGCAGTATTTT. Translating it yields CSAHTGTDTQYF.

This clonotype was counted only a few times. V is TRBV4-2 and J is TRBJ2-2; D remains unclear. V lost 5 bases and J lost 3, with 4 bases in between. CDR1 LGHNA and CDR2 YNFKEQ come from the germline V gene. This CDR3 has 12 residues. The CDR3, as DNA: TGTGCCAGCAGCTACGACACCGGGGAGCTGTTTTTT. Translated, it gives CASSYDTGELFF.

Ten or more counts support this clonotype. DNA of the CDR3: TGCAGCGTTGGATTGACTAGCGACCCCACAGATACGCAGTATTTT. Translating it yields CSVGLTSDPTDTQYF. The V gene is TRBV29-1, the J gene TRBJ2-3, with 8 bases identical to TRBD2. The CDR3 length is 15 residues. The V and J ends lost 4 bases and 2 bases, in that order; junction bases with no gene match: 8. Germline V gives CDR1 SQVTM, CDR2 ANQGSEA.

In its sample, this clonotype was seen once. The chain combines TRBV7-3 with TRBJ2-3; TRBD2 aligns across 8 bases. Germline V gives CDR1 SGHTA, CDR2 FQGTGA. V shed 4 bases and J 5 bases; nucleotides not matched to a gene: 8. The CDR3 runs 15 residues. The chain's CDR3 is CASSSLAGLGDTQYF. The CDR3 DNA sequence: TGTGCCAGCAGCTCATTAGCGGGATTGGGAGATACGCAGTATTTT.

The V call is TRBV6-1, the J call TRBJ1-2; TRBD1 aligns across 7 bases. V was pared by 5 bases and J by 5 bases, with 5 bases of the junction left unmatched. The CDR3 sequence is 13 residues long. Germline loops: CDR1 MNHNS, CDR2 SASEGT. The DNA for the CDR3 is TGTGCCAGCAGTCTGGGACAGCAATATGGCTACACCTTC. Its translation is CASSLGQQYGYTF.

V and J are TRBV7-6 and TRBJ1-1; tentative D call: TRBD1 (6 bases). V shed 5 bases and J shed 8 bases, with 18 bases lying between them. Germline V gene lookup returns CDR1 SGHVS and CDR2 FNYEAQ. The CDR3 length is 14 residues. The CDR3 region is CASSQFTGSVEAFF. In nucleotides, the CDR3 is TGTGCCAGCAGCCAATTTACAGGGTCAGTGGAAGCTTTCTTT.

V and J are TRBV20-1 and TRBJ2-7; 7 bases are a match to TRBD2. Trimming at V came to 3 bases and at J to 5 bases, leaving 7 bases not matched to a gene. The CDR3 covers 13 residues. The germline V gene encodes CDR1 DFQATT and CDR2 SNEGSKA (reference sequence). This CDR3 reads CSARPAGKHEQYF. In DNA, the CDR3 is TGCAGTGCTAGGCCAGCGGGGAAGCACGAGCAGTACTTC.

This clonotype occurred many times. The V and J genes are TRBV5-1 and TRBJ2-3; D is ambiguous. Germline assignment: CDR1 SGHRS and CDR2 YFSETQ. V lost 0 bases, J lost 1 base, and 15 bases lay in between. This CDR3 is built from 17 residues. The CDR3 DNA sequence: TGCGCCAGCAGCTTGGCCGGCCGGAAAGGAGGCACAGATACGCAGTATTTT. Translated: CASSLAGRKGGTDTQYF.

The chain employs TRBV5-4 and TRBJ2-3, with a weak D call TRBD2 (5 bases). The V end lost 1 base, the J end lost 2 bases, and 8 bases lay between the germline ends. CDR1 is SGHNT and CDR2 is YYREEE in the germline V gene (reference sequence). This CDR3 is built from 14 residues. The CDR3: CASSLSGLTDTQYF. For the CDR3, the DNA is TGTGCCAGCAGCTTGAGCGGACTCACAGATACGCAGTATTTT.

This clonotype was seen ten or more times. The CDR3: CASSGVLFEQYF. CDR3 DNA sequence: TGTGCCAGCAGCGGGGTTCTCTTTGAGCAGTACTTC. The gene calls are TRBV7-9 and TRBJ2-7; D gene ambiguous. From germline, CDR1 is SEHNR and CDR2 FQNEAQ (reference sequence). The CDR3 is 12 amino acids. Trimming removed 5 bases from V and 7 bases from J, with 12 bases in between.

The chain joins TRBV19 to TRBJ2-1; TRBD2 aligns across 15 bases. Germline V CDR1 and CDR2: LNHDA, SQIVND (reference sequence). The CDR3 extends over 19 amino acids. V was pared by 4 bases and J by 5 bases, with 12 bases of the junction left unmatched. In nucleotides, the CDR3 is TGTGCCAGTAGTAGCGGGACTAGCGGGAGGTCCTCTTGGAACAATGAGCAGTTCTTC. It is translated as CASSSGTSGRSSWNNEQFF.

CDR3 in amino acids: CASSFEEGGYTF. CDR3 nucleotide sequence: TGTGCCAGCAGCTTCGAGGAGGGTGGCTACACCTTC. This chain links TRBV7-9 with TRBJ1-2; no reliable D call. CDR1 and CDR2 (germline): SEHNR, FQNEAQ (reference sequence). V was clipped by 3 bases and J by 7 bases, with 9 bases between them. The CDR3 runs 12 residues.

This clonotype appeared once. V usage is TRBV14 and J usage is TRBJ2-1, with TRBD2 matching 9 bases. Germline trimming cut 0 bases from V and 4 bases from J; bases unmatched to any gene: 25. The germline V gene has CDR1 SGHDN and CDR2 FVKESK. This CDR3 comprises 23 residues. CDR3 sequence reads: CASSQDMRGGRTHYGKIYNEQFF. The DNA for the CDR3 is TGTGCCAGCAGCCAAGATATGCGGGGGGGCCGAACCCATTATGGAAAGATTTACAATGAGCAGTTCTTC.

This clonotype came up a few times. The genes are TRBV25-1 and TRBJ1-2; 7 nucleotides line up with TRBD1. Germline lookup yields CDR1 MGHDK and CDR2 SYGVNS. Unmatched junction bases numbered 6, after V lost 3 bases and J lost 8 bases. The CDR3 extends over 13 amino acids. As DNA, the CDR3 is TGTGCCAGCAGTGACAGGGGGGCTGGGGGCTACACCTTC. Its translation is CASSDRGAGGYTF.

There are a few counts of this clonotype. V gene TRBV6-2 or TRBV6-3 combines with J gene TRBJ2-7; D possibly matches TRBD1 or TRBD2 (5 bases each). V was clipped by 6 bases and J by 5 bases, with 17 bases between them. This CDR3 region has 14 residues. The V gene's germline CDR1 is MNHEY and CDR2 SVGEGT. The CDR3 here is CASRMGPRSNEQYF. The CDR3, as DNA: TGTGCCAGCAGGATGGGACCCCGCAGCAACGAGCAGTACTTC.

V is TRBV2 and J is TRBJ1-5; tentatively, D is TRBD1 (5 bases). CDR3 size: 14 residues. Trimming removed 8 bases from V and 3 bases from J, with 14 bases in between. Germline CDR1 and CDR2: SNHLY and FYNNEI. CDR3 protein: CASRAGPFNQPQHF. As DNA, the CDR3 is TGTGCCAGCCGGGCAGGGCCCTTCAATCAGCCCCAGCATTTT.

The chain has TRBV4-3 and TRBJ2-7; no reliable D call. The CDR3 is 16 amino acids. Trimming stripped 2 bases from V and 0 bases from J, with 14 bases between. Germline CDR1 and CDR2: LGHNA and YSLEER. The CDR3 nucleotides read TGCGCCAGCAGCCAAACCCAGCCATTCACCTCCTACGAGCAGTACTTC. Residues: CASSQTQPFTSYEQYF.

The gene calls are TRBV5-1 and TRBJ1-4; TRBD1 matches 8 bases. The CDR3 runs to 15 residues. The V gene's germline CDR1 is SGHRS and CDR2 YFSETQ. V dropped 0 bases and J dropped 4; count of bases not matched to a gene: 2. CDR3 loop: CASSLGTGNNEKLFF. The DNA for the CDR3 is TGCGCCAGCAGCTTGGGGACAGGGAATAATGAAAAACTGTTTTTT.

V and J are TRBV2 and TRBJ2-3; a possible D gene is TRBD2 (5 bases). The CDR3 is 13 amino acids. V gave up 7 bases and J gave up 4 bases, with 12 bases separating them. Germline V gene data show CDR1 as SNHLY and CDR2 as FYNNEI. Here the CDR3 reads CASNREPPDTQYF. The DNA of the CDR3 is TGTGCCAGCAACCGGGAACCTCCAGATACGCAGTATTTT.

This sequence joins TRBV7-2 and TRBJ2-5; a possible D gene is TRBD1 (7 bases). CDR1 SGHTA and CDR2 FQGNSA come from the germline V gene. This CDR3 is built from 16 residues. Trimming removed 5 bases at V and 2 bases at J, with 18 bases between. In DNA form, the CDR3 reads TGTGCCAGCAGCCCGACCTCGACAGGGAGGCAAGAGACCCAGTACTTC. Its translation is CASSPTSTGRQETQYF.

This clonotype was counted between two and nine times. V is TRBV7-9 and J is TRBJ2-3, with D possibly being TRBD2 (5 bases). This CDR3 contains 15 residues. V lost 3 bases and J lost 2, with 12 bases in between. The V gene's germline CDR1 is SEHNR and CDR2 FQNEAQ (reference sequence). The CDR3 DNA reads as TGTGCCAGCAGCTTTTCCGGGATTCACACAGATACGCAGTATTTT. It codes for CASSFSGIHTDTQYF. Variable domain in full (rest from reference TRBV7-9 and TRBJ2-3): DTGVSQNPRHKITKRGQNVTFRCDPISEHNRLYWYRQTLGQGPEFLTYFQNEAQLEKSRLLSDRFSAERPKGSFSTLEIQRTEQGDSAMYLCASSFSGIHTDTQYFGPGTRLTVL.

The CDR3 sequence: CASSLTAGLGYNEQFF. The CDR3, as DNA: TGTGCCAGCAGCTTAACGGCAGGGTTGGGCTACAATGAGCAGTTCTTC. The gene calls are TRBV7-3 and TRBJ2-1, with D maybe TRBD1 (5 bases). From germline, CDR1 is SGHTA and CDR2 FQGTGA. V was clipped by 0 bases and J by 3 bases, with 12 bases between them. CDR3 length: 16 amino acids.